Listed here are 9 T cell receptor beta chains from one sample, sequenced in a study of T cell responses to AZD1222 COVID-19 vaccine. Libraries were prepared by immunoSEQ multiplex PCR; TCRdb keeps only in-frame clonotypes and omits some of them. The sample shows some 89,000 clones, 90% of them seen only once. Here the sequenced sample was peripheral blood, taken on day 0 of AZD1222 vaccination. These receptor sequences come from an adult in good health.

J is TRBJ1-6 and V is TRBV25-1; D not resolved. The length of the CDR3 is 15 residues. V was trimmed by 3 bases and J by 10 bases, leaving 16 bases between them. CDR1 MGHDK and CDR2 SYGVNS come from the germline V gene. CDR3 coding DNA: TGTGCCAGCAGTGACAGGTCCGGGTTCAAGTCACCCCTCCACTTT. Translation: CASSDRSGFKSPLHF.

The gene calls are TRBV4-1 and TRBJ2-7; 7 nucleotides agree with TRBD1. The CDR3 length is 18 residues. After removal of 1 base from V and 2 bases from J, the junction contained 14 bases not matched to a gene. Germline loops: CDR1 MGHRA, CDR2 YSYEKL. Written as DNA, the CDR3 is TGCGCCAGCAGCCAAGGGTTGCTCGACAGGGAGAGGGCCTACGAGCAGTACTTC. Its protein product is CASSQGLLDRERAYEQYF.

CDR3 bases: TGTGCCAGCAGTAATGACAGACCCTATAGCAATCAGCCCCAGCATTTT. Translation: CASSNDRPYSNQPQHF. V usage is TRBV28 and J usage is TRBJ1-5; D may be TRBD1 (5 bases). Trimming removed 5 bases from V and 0 bases from J, with 14 bases in between. The CDR3 is made up of 16 amino acids. In germline, CDR1 is MDHEN, CDR2 SYDVKM.

The CDR3: CASSLRQGYNSPLHF. CDR3 nucleotides: TGTGCCAGCAGCTTGAGACAGGGGTACAATTCACCCCTCCACTTT. The chain is built from TRBV7-6 and TRBJ1-6; 8 positions agree with TRBD1. In germline, CDR1 is SGHVS, CDR2 FNYEAQ. V lost 3 bases to trimming and J lost 7 bases; unmatched junction nucleotides: 5. The CDR3 sequence is 15 residues long. The full variable domain, completed using reference TRBV7-6 and TRBJ1-6, is GAGVSQSPRYKVTKRGQDVALRCDPISGHVSLYWYRQALGQGPEFLTYFNYEAQQDKSGLPNDRFSAERPEGSISTLTIQRTEQRDSAMYRCASSLRQGYNSPLHFGNGTRLTVT.

V gene TRBV2 combines with J gene TRBJ1-2; a possible D gene is TRBD1 (5 bases). Germline CDR1 SNHLY, CDR2 FYNNEI. CDR3 length: 13 residues. Trimming left V 2 bases short and J 6 bases short, with 10 bases between. The CDR3 coding sequence is TGTGCCAGCAGTGAACAGGCAGGGCATGGCTACACCTTC. Its protein is CASSEQAGHGYTF.

The rearrangement joins TRBV27 to TRBJ2-7; TRBD1 might be the D (6 bases). There are 15 residues in the CDR3. V shed 5 bases and J shed 0 bases, with 14 bases lying between them. Looked up from germline, CDR1 is MNHEY and CDR2 is SMNVEV (reference sequence). CDR3 protein: CASSPQQGRSYEQYF. CDR3 in DNA: TGTGCCAGCAGTCCCCAGCAGGGGCGCTCCTACGAGCAGTACTTC.

The chain uses TRBV29-1 and TRBJ1-1; TRBD1 aligns across 11 bases. V gave up 7 bases and J gave up 3 bases; unmatched junction bases: 4. The CDR3 runs to 13 residues. CDR1 is SQVTM, CDR2 ANQGSEA, per germline. CDR3 residues: CSGTGGKDTEAFF. The CDR3 DNA sequence: TGCAGCGGGACAGGGGGCAAGGACACTGAAGCTTTCTTT.

This chain's CDR3 is CASSGQVYGHSSPGETQYF. DNA of the CDR3: TGTGCCAGCAGTGGGCAAGTATACGGGCACAGTTCTCCCGGGGAGACCCAGTACTTC. This sequence joins TRBV6-1 and TRBJ2-5; D gene uncertain. The CDR3 runs to 19 residues. V was cut by 4 bases and J by 5 bases, with 29 bases left in between. Germline-derived CDR1 and CDR2 are MNHNS and SASEGT.

This sequence joins TRBV6-5 and TRBJ1-2; no clear D. Trimming left V 8 bases short and J 4 bases short, with 11 bases between. The CDR3 covers 12 residues. CDR1 is MNHEY, CDR2 SVGAGI, per germline. CDR3 loop: CASYLGVYGYTF. Here the CDR3 DNA reads TGTGCCAGCTACCTTGGGGTCTATGGCTACACCTTC.